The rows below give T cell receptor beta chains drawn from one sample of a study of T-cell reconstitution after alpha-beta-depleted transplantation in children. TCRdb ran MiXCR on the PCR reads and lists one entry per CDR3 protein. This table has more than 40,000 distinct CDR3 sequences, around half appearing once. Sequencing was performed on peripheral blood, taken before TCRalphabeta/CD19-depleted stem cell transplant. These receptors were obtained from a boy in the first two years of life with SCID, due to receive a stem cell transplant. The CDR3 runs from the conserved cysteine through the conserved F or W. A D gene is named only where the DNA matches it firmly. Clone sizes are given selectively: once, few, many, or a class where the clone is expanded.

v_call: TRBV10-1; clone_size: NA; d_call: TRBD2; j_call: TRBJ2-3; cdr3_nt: TGCGCCACCTCCTTTAGCGGGGGTCCGTTAAATACGCAGTATTTT; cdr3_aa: CATSFSGGPLNTQYF
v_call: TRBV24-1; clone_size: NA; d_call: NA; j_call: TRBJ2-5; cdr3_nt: TGTGCCACCAGTGAAGGCAGCCAAGCGACCCAGTACTTC; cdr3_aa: CATSEGSQATQYF
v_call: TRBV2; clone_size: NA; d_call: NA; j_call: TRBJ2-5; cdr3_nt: TGTGCCAGCAGTGAAGCGCTTACTATACAAGAGACCCAGTACTTC; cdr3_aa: CASSEALTIQETQYF
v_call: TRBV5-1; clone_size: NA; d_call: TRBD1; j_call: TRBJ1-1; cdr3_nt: TGCGCCAGTCGTCGACAGGGGGCTTTGAACACTGAAGCTTTCTTT; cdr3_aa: CASRRQGALNTEAFF
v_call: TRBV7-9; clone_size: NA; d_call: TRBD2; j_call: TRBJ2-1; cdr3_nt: TGTGCCAGGTCTATAGCGGGGAATGAGCAGTTCTTC; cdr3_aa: CARSIAGNEQFF
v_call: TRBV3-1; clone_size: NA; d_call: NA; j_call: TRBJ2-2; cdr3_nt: TGTGCCAGCAGCCAAGGGGGGTCAACCGGGGAGCTGTTTTTT; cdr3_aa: CASSQGGSTGELFF
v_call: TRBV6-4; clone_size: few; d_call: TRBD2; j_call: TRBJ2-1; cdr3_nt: TGTGCCAGCAGCCTGGGCGGGGGGGCCCTGAATGAGCAGTTCTTC; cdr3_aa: CASSLGGGALNEQFF
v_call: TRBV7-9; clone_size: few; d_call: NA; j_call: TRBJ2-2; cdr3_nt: TGTGCCAGCAGCTTAGAGGGGGGCCGGAACACCGGGGAGCTGTTTTTT; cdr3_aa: CASSLEGGRNTGELFF
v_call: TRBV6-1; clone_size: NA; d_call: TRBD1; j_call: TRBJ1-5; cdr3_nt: TGTGCCAGCGGGACAGGGAGGCATCAGCCCCAGCATTTT; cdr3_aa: CASGTGRHQPQHF
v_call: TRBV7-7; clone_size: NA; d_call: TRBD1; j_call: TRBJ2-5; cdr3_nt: TGTGCCAGCAGCTGGGACAGGGGGCAAGGGGAGACCCAGTACTTC; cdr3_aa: CASSWDRGQGETQYF
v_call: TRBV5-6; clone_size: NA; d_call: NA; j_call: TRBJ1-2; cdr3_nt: TGTGCCAGCAGCCTGACGGGGCGGACTAACTATGGCTACACCTTC; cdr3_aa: CASSLTGRTNYGYTF
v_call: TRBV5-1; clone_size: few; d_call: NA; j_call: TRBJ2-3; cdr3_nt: TGCGCCAGCAGCTTAAGCGGAGACTACACAGATACGCAGTATTTT; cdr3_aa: CASSLSGDYTDTQYF
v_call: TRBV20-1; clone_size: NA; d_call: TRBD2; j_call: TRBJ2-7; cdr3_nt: TGCAGTGCTAGTCCGACTAGCGGGGGGACGATCTACGAGCAGTACTTC; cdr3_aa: CSASPTSGGTIYEQYF
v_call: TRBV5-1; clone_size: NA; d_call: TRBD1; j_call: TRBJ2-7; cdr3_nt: TGCGCCAGCAGCTTGACAGGGGCTAGCTACTACGAGCAGTACTTC; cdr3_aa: CASSLTGASYYEQYF
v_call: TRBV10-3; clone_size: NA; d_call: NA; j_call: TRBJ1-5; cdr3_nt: TGTGCCATCAGTGAGTCCCATAATCAGCCCCAGCATTTT; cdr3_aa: CAISESHNQPQHF
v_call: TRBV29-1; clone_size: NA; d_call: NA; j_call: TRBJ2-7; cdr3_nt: TGCAGCGTTGAAGAACGAGGAGGTTCCTACGAGCAGTACTTC; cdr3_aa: CSVEERGGSYEQYF
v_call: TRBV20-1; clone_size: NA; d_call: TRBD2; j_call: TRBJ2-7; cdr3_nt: TGCAGTGCTACACCTCTGGCGGGAGAAACGTCCTACGAGCAGTACTTC; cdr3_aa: CSATPLAGETSYEQYF
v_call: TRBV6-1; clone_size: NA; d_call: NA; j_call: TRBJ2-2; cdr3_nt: TGTGCCAGCAGACCGACAAACACCGGGGAGCTGTTTTTT; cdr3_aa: CASRPTNTGELFF
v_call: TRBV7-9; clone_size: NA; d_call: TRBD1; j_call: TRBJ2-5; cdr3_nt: TGTGCCAGCAGCCCAAGCACAGGGGGGTCGTACCAAGAGACCCAGTACTTC; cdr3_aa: CASSPSTGGSYQETQYF
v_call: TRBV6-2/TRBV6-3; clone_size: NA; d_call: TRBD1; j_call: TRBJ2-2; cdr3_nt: TGTGCCATCTCCGGGCAGGGGGATCACGGGGAGCTGTTTTTT; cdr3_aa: CAISGQGDHGELFF
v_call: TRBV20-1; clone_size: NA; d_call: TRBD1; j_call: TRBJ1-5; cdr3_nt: TGCAGCGGACAGGCGTTGAGCAATCAGCCCCAGCATTTT; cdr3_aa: CSGQALSNQPQHF
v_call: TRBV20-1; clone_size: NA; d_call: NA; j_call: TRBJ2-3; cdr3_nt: TGCAGTGCAAAGATTGCCACTAGCACAGATACGCAGTATTTT; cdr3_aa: CSAKIATSTDTQYF
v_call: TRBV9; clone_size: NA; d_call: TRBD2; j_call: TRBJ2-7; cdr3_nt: TGTGCCAGCAGTCCCCGGGGGGGGATCCACGAGCAGTACTTC; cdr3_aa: CASSPRGGIHEQYF
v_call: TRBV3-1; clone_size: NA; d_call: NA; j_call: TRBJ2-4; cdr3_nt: TGTGCCAGCAGCCAAGGGACAGATCGTTCCAAAAACATTCAGTACTTC; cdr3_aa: CASSQGTDRSKNIQYF
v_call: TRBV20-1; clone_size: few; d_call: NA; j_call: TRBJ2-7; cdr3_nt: TGCAGTGCTAGGACCGTGTTTGGGGAGCAGTACTTC; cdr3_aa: CSARTVFGEQYF
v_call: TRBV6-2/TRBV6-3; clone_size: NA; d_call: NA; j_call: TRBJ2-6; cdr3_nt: TGTACCGTAAGTAAAGTCCTCTCTGGGGCCAACGTCCTGACTTTC; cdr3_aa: CTVSKVLSGANVLTF
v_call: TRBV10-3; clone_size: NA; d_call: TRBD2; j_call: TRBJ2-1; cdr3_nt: TGTGCCATCAGTGAGTCGATTTCCGGGACTAGCGGGGGCAATGAGCAGTTCTTC; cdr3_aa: CAISESISGTSGGNEQFF
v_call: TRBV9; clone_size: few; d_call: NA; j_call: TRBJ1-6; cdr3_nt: TGTGCCAGCAGCGTAGGAAGGGCAGGGAATTCACCCCTCCACTTT; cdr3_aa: CASSVGRAGNSPLHF
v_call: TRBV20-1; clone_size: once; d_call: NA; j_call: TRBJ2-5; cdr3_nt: TGCAGTGCTTTATCAGGGCTCCAAGAGACCCAGTACTTC; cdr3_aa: CSALSGLQETQYF
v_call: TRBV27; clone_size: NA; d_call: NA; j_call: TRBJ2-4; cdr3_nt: TGTGCCAGCAGTCCGCCCCCGGGGATAGCCAAAAACATTCAGTACTTC; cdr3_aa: CASSPPPGIAKNIQYF
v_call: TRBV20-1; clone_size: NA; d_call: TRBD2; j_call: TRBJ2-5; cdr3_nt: TGCAGTGCTAGAGACCAGACTAGCGTTGGGGAGACCCAGTACTTC; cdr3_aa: CSARDQTSVGETQYF
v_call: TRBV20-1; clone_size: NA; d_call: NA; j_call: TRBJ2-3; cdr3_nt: TGCAGTGCTAGCGGGGCGGATATGACAGATACGCAGTATTTT; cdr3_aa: CSASGADMTDTQYF
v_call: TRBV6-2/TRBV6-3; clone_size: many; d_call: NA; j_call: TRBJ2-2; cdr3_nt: TGTGCCAGCAGCCAACAGCTTCCCGGGGAGCTGTTTTTT; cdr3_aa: CASSQQLPGELFF
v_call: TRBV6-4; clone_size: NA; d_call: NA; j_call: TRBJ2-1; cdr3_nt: TGTGCCAGCAGTGAAACCGGGGGCTCCTACAATGAGCAGTTCTTC; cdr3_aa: CASSETGGSYNEQFF
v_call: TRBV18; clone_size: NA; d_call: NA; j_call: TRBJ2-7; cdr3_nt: TGTGCCAGCTCACCACCGTCGCAAAGCTCCTACGAGCAGTACTTC; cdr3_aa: CASSPPSQSSYEQYF
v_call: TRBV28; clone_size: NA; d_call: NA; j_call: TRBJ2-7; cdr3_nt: TGTGCCAGCAGTTTCATTACCTACGAGCAGTACTTC; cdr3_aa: CASSFITYEQYF
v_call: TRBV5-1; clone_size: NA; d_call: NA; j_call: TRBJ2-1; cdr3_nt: TGCGCCAGCAGCTTGGATAGGGCTGAGCAGTTCTTC; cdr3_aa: CASSLDRAEQFF
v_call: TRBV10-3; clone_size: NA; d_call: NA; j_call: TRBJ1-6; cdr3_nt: TGTGCCATCAGGGGACTGTCAAGCTCCTATAATTCACCCTTCCACTTC; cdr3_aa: CAIRGLSSSYNSPFHF
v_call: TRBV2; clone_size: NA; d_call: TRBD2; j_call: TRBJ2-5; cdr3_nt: TGTGCCAGCAGTGAGGACGGGGGGAACCAAGAGACCCAGTACTTC; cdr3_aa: CASSEDGGNQETQYF
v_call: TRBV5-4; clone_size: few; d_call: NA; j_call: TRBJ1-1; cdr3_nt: TGTGCCAGCAGCTTTAGGGGGACTGAAGCTTTCTTT; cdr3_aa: CASSFRGTEAFF
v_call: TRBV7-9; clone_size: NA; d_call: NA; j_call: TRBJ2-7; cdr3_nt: TGTGCCAGCAGCTTGGACTGGGGCTACGAGCAGTACTTC; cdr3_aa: CASSLDWGYEQYF
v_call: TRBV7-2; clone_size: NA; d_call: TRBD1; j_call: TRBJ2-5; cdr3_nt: TGTGCCACAGGACAGGCGCCAGAGACCCAGTACTTC; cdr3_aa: CATGQAPETQYF
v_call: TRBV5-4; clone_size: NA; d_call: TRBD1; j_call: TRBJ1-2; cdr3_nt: TGTGCCAGCAGCCAACAACAGGGGGCCTATGGCTACACCTTC; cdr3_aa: CASSQQQGAYGYTF
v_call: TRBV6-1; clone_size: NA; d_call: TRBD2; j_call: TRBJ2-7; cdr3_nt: TGTGCCAGCACGGGGAGGGGCAAGGTGTGGGAGCAGTACTTC; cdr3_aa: CASTGRGKVWEQYF
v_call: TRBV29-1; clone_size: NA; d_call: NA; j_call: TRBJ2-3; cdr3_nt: TGCAGCGTTGCCGGGACTCCTACCACAGATACGCAGTATTTT; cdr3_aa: CSVAGTPTTDTQYF
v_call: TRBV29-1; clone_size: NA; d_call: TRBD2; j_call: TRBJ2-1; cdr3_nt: TGCAGCGTTGAAGATCTTTGGGAGGGAAGCGATGAGCAGTTCTTC; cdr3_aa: CSVEDLWEGSDEQFF
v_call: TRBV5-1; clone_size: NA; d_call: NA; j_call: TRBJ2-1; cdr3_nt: TGCGCCAGCAGCTTGTCCTCGGGGCCAGGCAATGAGCAGTTCTTC; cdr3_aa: CASSLSSGPGNEQFF
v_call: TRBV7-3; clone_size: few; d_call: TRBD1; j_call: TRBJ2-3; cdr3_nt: TGTGCCAGCAGCTTACTCTTAGGGGGACAGGATACGCAGTATTTT; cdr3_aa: CASSLLLGGQDTQYF
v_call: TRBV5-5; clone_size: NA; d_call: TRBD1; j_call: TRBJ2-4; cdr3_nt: TGTGCCAGCAGCACGGACAGGGCTACGAACATTCAGTACTTC; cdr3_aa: CASSTDRATNIQYF
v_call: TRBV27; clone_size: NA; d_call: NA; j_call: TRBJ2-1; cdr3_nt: TGTGCCAGCAGTTTGGTGGGGGGGGCGGTGAGCTCCTACAATGAGCAGTTCTTC; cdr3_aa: CASSLVGGAVSSYNEQFF
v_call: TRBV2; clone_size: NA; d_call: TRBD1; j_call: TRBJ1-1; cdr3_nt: TGTGCCAGCCGGGACAGGGGGGGGTACACTGAAGCTTTCTTT; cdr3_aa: CASRDRGGYTEAFF
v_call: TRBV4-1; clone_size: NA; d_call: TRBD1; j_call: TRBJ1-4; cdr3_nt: TGCGCCAGCAGCCAAGCGGACAGGGGAGTCGAAAAACTGTTTTTT; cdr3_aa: CASSQADRGVEKLFF
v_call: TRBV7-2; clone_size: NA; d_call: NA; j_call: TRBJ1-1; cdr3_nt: TGTGCCAGCAGCTTAGAGGGGGGTTACACTGAAGCTTTCTTT; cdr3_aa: CASSLEGGYTEAFF